The 6 T cell receptor beta chains in this list originate from one sample, sequenced in a study of OX40 agonist ivuxolimab in advanced cancers. Some clones are missing from TCRdb's copy, which holds only in-frame ones; the method was immunoSEQ multiplex PCR. The data show 35,000 to 40,000 clones, 84% seen once. The source material was CD4+ or CD8+ T cells sorted from blood, sampled in a trial of the OX40 agonist ivuxolimab. These receptor sequences come from an adult with an advanced solid tumor such as melanoma, head and neck, liver or kidney cancer.

The genes are TRBV7-9 and TRBJ1-1, with D maybe TRBD1 (6 bases). V was pared by 2 bases and J by 5 bases, with 24 bases between. The length of the CDR3 is 18 residues. Germline assignment: CDR1 SEHNR and CDR2 FQNEAQ (reference sequence). CDR3: CASSLITLGGAWSTEAFF. The CDR3 region has the DNA TGTGCCAGCAGCTTAATTACTCTAGGGGGTGCTTGGAGTACTGAAGCTTTCTTT.

The gene calls are TRBV6-1 and TRBJ1-4; no firm D call. The V and J ends lost 2 bases and 5 bases respectively, with 12 bases between them. This CDR3 has 15 residues. The germline gives CDR1 MNHNS, CDR2 SASEGT. The CDR3 loop is CASSEFDQINEKLFF. The CDR3, as DNA: TGTGCCAGCAGTGAATTTGATCAGATCAATGAAAAACTGTTTTTT.

The chain has TRBV27 and TRBJ2-7, with 8 nucleotides matching TRBD2. Trimming took 3 bases from V and 2 from J; bases not matched to a gene: 3. CDR1 is MNHEY and CDR2 is SMNVEV in the germline V gene (reference sequence). The length of the CDR3 is 14 residues. The CDR3 nucleotides are TGTGCCAGCAGTTTTAGCGGGATCCCCTACGAGCAGTACTTC. Its translation: CASSFSGIPYEQYF.

The CDR3 spells CATSKFPKQGQGYGYTF. CDR3 DNA sequence: TGTGCCACCAGCAAATTCCCTAAACAGGGACAGGGTTATGGCTACACCTTC. This sequence joins TRBV15 and TRBJ1-2; TRBD1 agrees at 9 bases. The CDR3 loop spans 17 amino acids. The ends lost 4 bases at V and 5 bases at J; junction bases unmatched: 14. CDR1 LNHNV and CDR2 YYDKDF come from the germline V gene (reference sequence).

Worth noting for this clone: The junction departs from germline at one end; a sequencing error may be responsible. The gene calls are TRBV5-5 and TRBJ2-3; 12 positions agree with TRBD2. The CDR3 totals 16 residues. The germline V gene has CDR1 SGHKS and CDR2 YYEKEE (reference sequence). The CDR3, as DNA: TGTGCCAGCAGCCCAGGACTAGCGGGGCCCTCAGAGACGCAGTATTTT. Amino acid sequence: CASSPGLAGPSETQYF. Complete variable domain (other parts from reference TRBV5-5 and TRBJ2-3): DAGVTQSPTHLIKTRGQQVTLRCSPISGHKSVSWYQQVLGQGPQFIFQYYEKEERGRGNFPDRFSARQFPNYSSELNVNALLLGDSALYLCASSPGLAGPSETQYFGPGTRLTVL.

The chain is built from TRBV7-2 and TRBJ2-7; TRBD1 might be the D (5 bases). This CDR3 spans 14 amino acids. Trimming took off 1 base at V and 6 bases at J, with 13 bases between the two ends. Germline V gene sequence: CDR1 SGHTA, CDR2 FQGNSA. The CDR3 DNA is TGTGCCAGCAGCTTAGAGGTGGCTCAGGGCGAGCAGTACTTC. This gives the protein CASSLEVAQGEQYF.